This T cell receptor (beta chain) derives from a study of blood T cell repertoires in COVID-19. Study at large: In each case, the material was cDNA or gDNA derived from T cells, B-cell-depleted T cells, or PBMCs.

This CDR3 has 14 residues. The germline CDR1 and CDR2 sequences are MNHEY and SMNVEV (reference sequence). With 7 bases clipped from V and 6 bases from J, the junction kept 5 bases outside the gene matches. Original analysis: Reference gene primers were amplified, and this amplification served to estimate nucleated cell counts. Libraries were prepared by immunoSEQ multiplex PCR; TCRdb keeps only in-frame clonotypes and omits some of them. The V and J calls and clone size are taken from that table; D and trimming were inferred from the DNA. Seen here are about 160,000 clones, roughly 85% observed once, and the top ten hold 1% to 1.2%.

The gene calls are TRBV27 and TRBJ1-6, with 8 bases identical to TRBD1. The receptor was isolated from a man aged 35 to 55 with acute or convalescent COVID-19. The sample comprised peripheral blood. The CDR3 sequence is CASTLDRGNSPLHF. CDR3 sequence (DNA): TGTGCCAGCACCCTCGACAGGGGTAATTCACCCCTCCACTTT.